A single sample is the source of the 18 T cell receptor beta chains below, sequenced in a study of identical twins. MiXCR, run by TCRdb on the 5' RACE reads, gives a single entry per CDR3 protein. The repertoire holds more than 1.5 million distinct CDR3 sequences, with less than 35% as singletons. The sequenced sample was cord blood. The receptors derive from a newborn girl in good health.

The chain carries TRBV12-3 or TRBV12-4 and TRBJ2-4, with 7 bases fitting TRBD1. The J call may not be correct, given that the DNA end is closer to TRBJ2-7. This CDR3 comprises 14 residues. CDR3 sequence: CASRYRTGAYEQYF. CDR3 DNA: TGTGCCAGCAGATACAGGACAGGTGCCTACGAGCAGTACTTC.

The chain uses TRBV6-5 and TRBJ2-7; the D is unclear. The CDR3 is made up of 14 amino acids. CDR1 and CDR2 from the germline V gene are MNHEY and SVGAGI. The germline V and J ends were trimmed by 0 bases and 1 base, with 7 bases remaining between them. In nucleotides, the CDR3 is TGTGCCAGCAGTTACTCGGTCAGATCCTACGAGCAGTACTTC. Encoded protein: CASSYSVRSYEQYF.

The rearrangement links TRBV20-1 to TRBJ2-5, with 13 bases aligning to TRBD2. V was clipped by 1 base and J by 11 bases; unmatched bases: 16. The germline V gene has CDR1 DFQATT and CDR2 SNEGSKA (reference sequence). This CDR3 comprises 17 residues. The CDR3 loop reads CSARASTGTSGKNEQYF. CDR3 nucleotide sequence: TGCAGTGCTAGAGCCTCCACCGGGACTAGCGGGAAAAATGAGCAGTACTTC.

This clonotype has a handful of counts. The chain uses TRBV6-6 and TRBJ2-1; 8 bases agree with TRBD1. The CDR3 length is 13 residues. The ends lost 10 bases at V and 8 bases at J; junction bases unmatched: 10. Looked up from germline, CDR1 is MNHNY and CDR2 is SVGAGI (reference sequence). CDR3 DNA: TGTGCCACCCAAACCCAGGGGGCGGATGAGCAGTTCTTC. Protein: CATQTQGADEQFF.

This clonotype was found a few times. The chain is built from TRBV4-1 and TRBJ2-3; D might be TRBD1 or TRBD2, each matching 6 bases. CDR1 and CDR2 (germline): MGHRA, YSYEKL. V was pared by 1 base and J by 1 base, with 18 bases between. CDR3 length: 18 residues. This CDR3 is CASSQGGAAPYRTDTQYF. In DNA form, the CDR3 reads TGCGCCAGCAGCCAAGGGGGGGCAGCCCCTTATCGCACAGATACGCAGTATTTT.

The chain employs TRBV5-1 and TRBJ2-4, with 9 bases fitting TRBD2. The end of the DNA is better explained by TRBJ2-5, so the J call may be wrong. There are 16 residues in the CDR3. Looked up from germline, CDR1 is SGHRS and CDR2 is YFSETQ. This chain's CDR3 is CASRRGTSSGQETQYF. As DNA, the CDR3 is TGCGCCAGCAGACGTGGGACTAGCTCGGGACAAGAGACCCAGTACTTC.

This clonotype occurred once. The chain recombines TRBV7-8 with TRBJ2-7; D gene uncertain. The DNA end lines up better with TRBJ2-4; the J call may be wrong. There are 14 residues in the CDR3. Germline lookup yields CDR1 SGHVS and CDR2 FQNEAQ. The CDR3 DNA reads TGTGCCAGCAGCTTCGAAGACTCGTGGGACATTCAGTACTTC. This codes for CASSFEDSWDIQYF.

CDR3 residues: CASSAQSGSRYEQYF. The CDR3 nucleotides read TGTGCCAGCAGCGCCCAAAGCGGGAGTAGGTACGAGCAGTACTTC. J is TRBJ2-5 and V is TRBV7-2; the match to TRBD2 covers 8 bases. The J call may not be correct, given that the DNA end is closer to TRBJ2-7. CDR1 and CDR2 (germline): SGHTA, FQGNSA. The CDR3 length is 15 residues.

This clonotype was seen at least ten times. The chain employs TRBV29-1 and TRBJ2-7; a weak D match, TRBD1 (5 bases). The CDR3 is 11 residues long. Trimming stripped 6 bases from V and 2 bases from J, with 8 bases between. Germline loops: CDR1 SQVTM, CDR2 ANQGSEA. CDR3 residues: CSVTDPYEQYF. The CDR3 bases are TGCAGCGTGACAGACCCCTACGAGCAGTACTTC.

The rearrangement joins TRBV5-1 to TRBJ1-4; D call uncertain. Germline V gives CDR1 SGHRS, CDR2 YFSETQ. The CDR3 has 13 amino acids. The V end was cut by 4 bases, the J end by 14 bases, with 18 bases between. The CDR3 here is CASSSDSYAGLFF. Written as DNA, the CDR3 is TGCGCCAGCAGCAGTGACTCCTATGCGGGGCTGTTTTTT.

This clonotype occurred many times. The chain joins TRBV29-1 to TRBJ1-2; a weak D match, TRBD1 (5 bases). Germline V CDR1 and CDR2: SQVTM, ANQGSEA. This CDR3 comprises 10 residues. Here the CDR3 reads CSSGGYGYTF. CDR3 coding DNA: TGCAGTTCGGGGGGGTATGGCTACACCTTC.

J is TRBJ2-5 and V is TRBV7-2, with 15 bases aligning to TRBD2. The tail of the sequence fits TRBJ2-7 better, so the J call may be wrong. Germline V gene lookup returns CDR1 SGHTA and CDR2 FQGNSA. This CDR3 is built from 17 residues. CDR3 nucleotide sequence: TGTGCCAGCAGCTGGGGACTAGCGGGAGGAGCAGGCTACGAGCAGTACTTC. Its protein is CASSWGLAGGAGYEQYF.

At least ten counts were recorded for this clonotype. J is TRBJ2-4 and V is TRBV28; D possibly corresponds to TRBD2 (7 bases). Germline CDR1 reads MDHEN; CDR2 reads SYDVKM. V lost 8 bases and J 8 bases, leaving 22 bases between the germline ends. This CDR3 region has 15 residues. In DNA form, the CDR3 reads TGTGCCAGCGTCCCGGGGGGCGAGAGATATTACATTCAGTACTTC. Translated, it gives CASVPGGERYYIQYF.

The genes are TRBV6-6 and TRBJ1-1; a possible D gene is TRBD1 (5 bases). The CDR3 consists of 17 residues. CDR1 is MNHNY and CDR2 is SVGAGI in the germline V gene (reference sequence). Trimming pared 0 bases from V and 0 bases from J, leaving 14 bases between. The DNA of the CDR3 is TGTGCCAGCAGTTACTCGATCGGACAACTCATGAACACTGAAGCTTTCTTT. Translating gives CASSYSIGQLMNTEAFF.

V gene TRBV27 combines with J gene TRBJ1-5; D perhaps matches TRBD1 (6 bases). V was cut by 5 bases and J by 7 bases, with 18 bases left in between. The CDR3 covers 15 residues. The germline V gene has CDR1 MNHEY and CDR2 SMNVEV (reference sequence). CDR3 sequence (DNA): TGTGCCAGCAGTGTCCGACAGGCTCAGGGACAGCCCCAGCATTTT. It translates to CASSVRQAQGQPQHF.

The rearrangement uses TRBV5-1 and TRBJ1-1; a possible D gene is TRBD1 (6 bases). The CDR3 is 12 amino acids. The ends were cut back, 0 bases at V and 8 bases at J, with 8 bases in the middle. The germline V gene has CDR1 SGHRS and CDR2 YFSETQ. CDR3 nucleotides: TGCGCCAGCAGCTTGGGAAGGGGGGAAGCTTTCTTT. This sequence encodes CASSLGRGEAFF.

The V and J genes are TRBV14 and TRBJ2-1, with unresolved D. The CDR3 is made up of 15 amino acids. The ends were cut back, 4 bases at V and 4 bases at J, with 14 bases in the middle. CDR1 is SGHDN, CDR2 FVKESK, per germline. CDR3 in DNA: TGTGCCAGCAGCCGGATAGGGCCATGGTACAATGAGCAGTTCTTC. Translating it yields CASSRIGPWYNEQFF.

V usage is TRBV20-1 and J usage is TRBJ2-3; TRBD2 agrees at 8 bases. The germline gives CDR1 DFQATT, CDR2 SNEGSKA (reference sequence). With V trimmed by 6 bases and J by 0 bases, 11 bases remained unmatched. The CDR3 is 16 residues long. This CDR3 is CSAIPLGLVSTDTQYF. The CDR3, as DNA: TGCAGTGCCATACCCTTGGGACTAGTAAGCACAGATACGCAGTATTTT.